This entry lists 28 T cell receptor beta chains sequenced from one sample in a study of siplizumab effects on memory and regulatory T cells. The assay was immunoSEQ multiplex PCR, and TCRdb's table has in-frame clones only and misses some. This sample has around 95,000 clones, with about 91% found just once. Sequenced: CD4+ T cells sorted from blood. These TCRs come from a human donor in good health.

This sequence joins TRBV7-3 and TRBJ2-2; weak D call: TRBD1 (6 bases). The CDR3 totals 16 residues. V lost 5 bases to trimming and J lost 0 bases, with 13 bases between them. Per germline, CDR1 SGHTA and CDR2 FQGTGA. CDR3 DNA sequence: TGTGCCAGCAGCCCCGGACAGTCTTCGAACACCGGGGAGCTGTTTTTT. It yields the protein CASSPGQSSNTGELFF.

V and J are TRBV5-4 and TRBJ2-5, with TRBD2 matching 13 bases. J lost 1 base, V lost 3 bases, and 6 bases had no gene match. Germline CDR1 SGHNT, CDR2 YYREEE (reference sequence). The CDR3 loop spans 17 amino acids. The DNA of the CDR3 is TGTGCCAGCAGCTCGGGACTAGCGGGGCCACGCCAAGAGACCCAGTACTTC. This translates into CASSSGLAGPRQETQYF.

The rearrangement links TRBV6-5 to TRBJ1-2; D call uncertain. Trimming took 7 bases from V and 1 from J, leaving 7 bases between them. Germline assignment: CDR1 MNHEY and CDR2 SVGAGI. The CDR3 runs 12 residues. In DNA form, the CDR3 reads TGTGCCAGCACCACCGGTAACTATGGCTACACCTTC. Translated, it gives CASTTGNYGYTF.

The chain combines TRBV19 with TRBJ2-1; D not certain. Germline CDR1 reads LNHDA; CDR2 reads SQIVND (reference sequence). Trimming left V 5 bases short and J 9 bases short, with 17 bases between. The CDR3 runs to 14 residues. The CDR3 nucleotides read TGTGCCAGTAGTGAGAGCCCAGCCCCTGGTGAGCAGTTCTTC. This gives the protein CASSESPAPGEQFF. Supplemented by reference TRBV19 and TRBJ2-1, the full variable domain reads DGGITQSPKYLFRKEGQNVTLSCEQNLNHDAMYWYRQDPGQGLRLIYYSQIVNDFQKGDIAEGYSVSREKKESFPLTVTSAQKNPTAFYLCASSESPAPGEQFFGPGTRLTVL.

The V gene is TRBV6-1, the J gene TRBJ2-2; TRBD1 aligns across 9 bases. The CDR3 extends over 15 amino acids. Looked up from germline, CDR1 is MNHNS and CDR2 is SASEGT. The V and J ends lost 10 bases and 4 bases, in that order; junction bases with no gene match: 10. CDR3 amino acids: CANFPGQGSTGELFF. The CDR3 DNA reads TGTGCCAATTTTCCGGGACAGGGATCCACCGGGGAGCTGTTTTTT.

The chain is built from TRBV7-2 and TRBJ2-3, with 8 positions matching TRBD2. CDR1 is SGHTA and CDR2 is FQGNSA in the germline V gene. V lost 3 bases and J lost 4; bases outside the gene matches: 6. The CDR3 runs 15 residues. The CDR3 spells CASSFAAGGPDTQYF. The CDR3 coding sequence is TGTGCCAGCAGCTTCGCTGCGGGGGGCCCAGATACGCAGTATTTT.

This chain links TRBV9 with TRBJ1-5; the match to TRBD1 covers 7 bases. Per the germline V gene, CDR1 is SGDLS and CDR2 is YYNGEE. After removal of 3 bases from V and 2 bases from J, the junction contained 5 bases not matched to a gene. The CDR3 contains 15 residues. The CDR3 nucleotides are TGTGCCAGCAGCGGACAGGGACGGGGCAATCAGCCCCAGCATTTT. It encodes CASSGQGRGNQPQHF.

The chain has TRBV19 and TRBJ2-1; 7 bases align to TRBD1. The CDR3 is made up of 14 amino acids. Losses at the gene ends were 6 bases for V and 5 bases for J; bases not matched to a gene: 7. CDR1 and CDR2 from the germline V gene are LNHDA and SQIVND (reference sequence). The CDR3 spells CASRPDRVNNEQFF. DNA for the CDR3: TGTGCCAGTAGACCCGACAGGGTTAACAATGAGCAGTTCTTC.

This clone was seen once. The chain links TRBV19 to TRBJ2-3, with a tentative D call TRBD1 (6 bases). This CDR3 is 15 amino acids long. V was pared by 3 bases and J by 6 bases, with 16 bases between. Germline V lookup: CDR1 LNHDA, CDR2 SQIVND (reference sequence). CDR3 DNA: TGTGCCAGTAGTATTGGGGGCTACGGTGCCGATACGCAGTATTTT. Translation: CASSIGGYGADTQYF.

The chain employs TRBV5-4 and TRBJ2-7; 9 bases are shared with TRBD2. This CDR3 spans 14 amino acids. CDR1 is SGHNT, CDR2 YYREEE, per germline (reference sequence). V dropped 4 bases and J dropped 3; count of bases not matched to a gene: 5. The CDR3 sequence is CASSPSSGDYEQYF. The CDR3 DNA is TGTGCCAGCAGCCCTTCTAGCGGGGACTACGAGCAGTACTTC.

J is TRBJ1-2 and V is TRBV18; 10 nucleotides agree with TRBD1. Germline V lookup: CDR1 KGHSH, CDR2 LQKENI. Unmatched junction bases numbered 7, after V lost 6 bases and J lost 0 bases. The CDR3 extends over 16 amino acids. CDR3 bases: TGTGCCAGCTCGGAGACAGGGGGCAAAGCTAACTATGGCTACACCTTC. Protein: CASSETGGKANYGYTF.

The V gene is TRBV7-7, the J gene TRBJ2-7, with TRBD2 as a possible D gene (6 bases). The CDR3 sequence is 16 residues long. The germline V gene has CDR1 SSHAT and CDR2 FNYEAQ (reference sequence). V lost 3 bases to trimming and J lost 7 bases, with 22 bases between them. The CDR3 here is CASSLGQGLAAGEQYF. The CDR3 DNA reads TGTGCCAGCAGCTTGGGCCAGGGACTTGCTGCGGGGGAGCAGTACTTC.

The CDR3: CASSLGLAGGSYNEQFF. As DNA, the CDR3 is TGTGCCAGCAGCTTGGGACTAGCGGGGGGATCCTACAATGAGCAGTTCTTC. V gene TRBV11-3 combines with J gene TRBJ2-1, with 15 positions matching TRBD2. This CDR3 is 17 amino acids long. CDR1 and CDR2 (germline): SGHNT, YENEEA. Losses at the gene ends were 3 bases for V and 1 base for J; bases not matched to a gene: 1.

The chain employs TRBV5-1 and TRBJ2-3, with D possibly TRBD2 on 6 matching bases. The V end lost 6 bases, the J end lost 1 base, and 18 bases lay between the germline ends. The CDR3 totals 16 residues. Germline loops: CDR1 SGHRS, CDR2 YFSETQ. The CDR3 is CASTGGTSSGTDTQYF. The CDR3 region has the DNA TGCGCCAGCACCGGGGGAACCTCCTCGGGCACAGATACGCAGTATTTT.

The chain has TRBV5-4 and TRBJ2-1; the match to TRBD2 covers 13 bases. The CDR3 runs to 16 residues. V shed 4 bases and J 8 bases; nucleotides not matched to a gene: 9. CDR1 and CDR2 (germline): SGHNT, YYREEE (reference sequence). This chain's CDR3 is CASSQGTSGGGYEQFF. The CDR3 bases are TGTGCCAGCAGCCAAGGAACTAGCGGGGGGGGCTATGAGCAGTTCTTC.

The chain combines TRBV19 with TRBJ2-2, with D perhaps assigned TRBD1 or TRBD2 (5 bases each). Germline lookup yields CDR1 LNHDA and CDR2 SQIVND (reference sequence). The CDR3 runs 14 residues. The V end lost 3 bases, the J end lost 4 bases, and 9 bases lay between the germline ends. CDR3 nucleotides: TGTGCCAGTAGTATGGGGGTTTTCACCGGGGAGCTGTTTTTT. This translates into CASSMGVFTGELFF.

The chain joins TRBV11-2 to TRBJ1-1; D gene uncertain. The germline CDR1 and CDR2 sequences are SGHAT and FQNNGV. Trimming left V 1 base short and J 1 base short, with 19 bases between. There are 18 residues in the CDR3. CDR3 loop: CASSLGFLRSGENTEAFF. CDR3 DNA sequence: TGTGCCAGCAGCTTAGGGTTCTTGCGTTCGGGAGAGAACACTGAAGCTTTCTTT.

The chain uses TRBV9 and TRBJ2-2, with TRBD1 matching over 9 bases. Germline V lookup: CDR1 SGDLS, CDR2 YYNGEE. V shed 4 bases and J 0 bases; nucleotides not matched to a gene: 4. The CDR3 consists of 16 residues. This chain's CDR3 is CASSWGQGSNTGELFF. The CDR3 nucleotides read TGTGCCAGCAGCTGGGGACAGGGCTCGAACACCGGGGAGCTGTTTTTT.

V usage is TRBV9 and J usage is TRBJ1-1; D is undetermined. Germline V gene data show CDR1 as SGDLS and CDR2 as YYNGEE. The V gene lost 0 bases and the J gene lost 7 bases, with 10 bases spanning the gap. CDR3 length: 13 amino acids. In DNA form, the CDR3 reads TGTGCCAGCAGCGTAGCTGAGAGGAGTGAAGCTTTCTTT. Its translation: CASSVAERSEAFF.

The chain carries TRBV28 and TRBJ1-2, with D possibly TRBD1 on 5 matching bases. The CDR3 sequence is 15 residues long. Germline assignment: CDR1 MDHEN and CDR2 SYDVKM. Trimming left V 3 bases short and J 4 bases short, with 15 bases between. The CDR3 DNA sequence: TGTGCCAGCAGTTTGGAGCAGGGACTTTTCTATGGCTACACCTTC. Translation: CASSLEQGLFYGYTF.

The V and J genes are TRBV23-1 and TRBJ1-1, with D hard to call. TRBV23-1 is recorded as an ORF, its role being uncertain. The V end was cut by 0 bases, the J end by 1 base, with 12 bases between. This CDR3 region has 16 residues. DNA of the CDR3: TGCGCCAGCAGTCAATCCCCCCGAACAGAGAACACTGAAGCTTTCTTT. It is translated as CASSQSPRTENTEAFF.

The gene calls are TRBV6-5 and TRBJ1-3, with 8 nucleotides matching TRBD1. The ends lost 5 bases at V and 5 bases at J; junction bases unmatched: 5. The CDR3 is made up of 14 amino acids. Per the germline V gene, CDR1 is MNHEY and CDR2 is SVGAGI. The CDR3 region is CASSVDRVRNTIYF. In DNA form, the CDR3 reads TGTGCCAGCAGTGTGGACAGGGTCAGAAACACCATATATTTT.

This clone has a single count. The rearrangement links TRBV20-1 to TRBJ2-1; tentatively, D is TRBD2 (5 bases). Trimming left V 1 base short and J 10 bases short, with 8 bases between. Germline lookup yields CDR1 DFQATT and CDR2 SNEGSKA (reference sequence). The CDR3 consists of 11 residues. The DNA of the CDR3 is TGCAGTGCTAGAGTCCGGGAAGAGCAGTTCTTC. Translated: CSARVREEQFF.

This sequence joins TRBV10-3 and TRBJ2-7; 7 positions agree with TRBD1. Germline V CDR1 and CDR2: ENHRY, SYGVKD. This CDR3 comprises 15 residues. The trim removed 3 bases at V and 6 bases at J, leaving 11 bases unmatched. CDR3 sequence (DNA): TGTGCCATCAGTGACATCCCCGGGACAGTGAGCGAGCAGTACTTC. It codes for CAISDIPGTVSEQYF.

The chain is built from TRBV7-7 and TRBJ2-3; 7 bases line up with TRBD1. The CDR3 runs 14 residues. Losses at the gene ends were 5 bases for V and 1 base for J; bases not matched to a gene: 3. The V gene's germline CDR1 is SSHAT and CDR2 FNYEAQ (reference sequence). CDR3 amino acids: CASSPTGGTDTQYF. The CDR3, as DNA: TGTGCCAGCAGCCCAACAGGGGGCACAGATACGCAGTATTTT.

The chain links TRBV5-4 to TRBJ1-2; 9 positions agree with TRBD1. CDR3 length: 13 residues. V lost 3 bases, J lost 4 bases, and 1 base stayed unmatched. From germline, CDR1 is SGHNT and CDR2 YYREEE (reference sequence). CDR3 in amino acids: CASSSDRGYGYTF. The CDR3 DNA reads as TGTGCCAGCAGCTCGGACAGGGGCTATGGCTACACCTTC. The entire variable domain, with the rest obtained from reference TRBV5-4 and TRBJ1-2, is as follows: ETGVTQSPTHLIKTRGQQVTLRCSSQSGHNTVSWYQQALGQGPQFIFQYYREEENGRGNFPPRFSGLQFPNYSSELNVNALELDDSALYLCASSSDRGYGYTFGSGTRLTVV.

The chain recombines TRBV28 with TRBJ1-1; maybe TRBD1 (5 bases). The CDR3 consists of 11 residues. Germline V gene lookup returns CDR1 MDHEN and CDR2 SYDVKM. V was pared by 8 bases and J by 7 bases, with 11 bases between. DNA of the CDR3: TGTGCCAGCGCAAGAACAGGTGAAGCTTTCTTT. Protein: CASARTGEAFF.

Here the CDR3 reads CASSLSYESTDTQYF. The CDR3 DNA reads as TGTGCCAGCAGCTTAAGCTACGAAAGCACAGATACGCAGTATTTT. The V and J genes are TRBV11-3 and TRBJ2-3; D gene unclear. The CDR3 length is 15 residues. The germline V and J ends were trimmed by 2 bases and 0 bases, with 9 bases remaining between them. The germline V gene has CDR1 SGHNT and CDR2 YENEEA.